This TCR beta chain was retrieved from a study of graft-versus-host responses after intestinal transplantation. Across the whole study: Transplants were multivisceral, liver-intestinal, or isolated intestinal. After anti-thymocyte globulin induction, recipients took tacrolimus and steroids for around 3 years. Study results and limitations: Some patients had graft-donor T cell macrochimerism, and their allografts showed high graft-versus-host to host-versus-graft clonal ratios.

With regard to this clone: No antigen is known for it.

The germline gives CDR1 MNHEY, CDR2 SVGAGI. This CDR3 comprises 14 residues. Losses at the gene ends were 5 bases for V and 7 bases for J; bases not matched to a gene: 9. The repertoire was sequenced with immunoSEQ multiplex PCR; TCRdb's copy has only in-frame clones and lacks some. There are about 12,000 clones in the sample; about 93% occur only once, and approximately 20% lies in the top ten. The rearrangement joins TRBV6-5 to TRBJ2-7, with TRBD2 matching 9 bases. The receptor was derived from a human patient who received an intestinal transplant, so some T cells may come from the graft donor. Sequences were derived from PBMCs, sampled approximately 110 days after intestinal transplant. This CDR3 is CASSTLAGFGEQYF. DNA for the CDR3: TGTGCCAGCAGTACTCTAGCGGGGTTTGGGGAGCAGTACTTC.